Below, one T cell receptor beta chain is given with its context. Its antigen is unknown. Base qualities were left out, and no much larger clone turns up one base away. The library was built by means of 5' RACE. Sequencing took place on an Illumina HiSeq 2500. A second 7 to 11 cycle PCR used a sample-barcoded 5' primer and a J-beta primer mix. A template-switch 5' adaptor carrying 12 random nucleotides introduced a unique molecular identifier onto each TCR beta cDNA molecule. At least 2.5 million CDR3-containing paired-end reads were obtained from each sample. All of the RNA was converted into first-strand cDNA using the Mint cDNA synthesis kit, with a TRBC-specific oligonucleotide serving as the primer. After uracil-DNA glycosylase treatment, a first 18-cycle PCR used universal primers M1SS and BC2_uni_R on all cDNA. In the original analysis: Each sample was normalized by randomly selecting 1 million high-quality reads, each carrying a distinct molecular identifier. Instead of being binned into consensus sequences, reads with shared molecular identifiers were discarded. MiTCR, with a Q25 quality threshold and the strictest error-elimination algorithm, was used for CDR3 identification, clonotype clustering and error correction. Lower-bound total TCR beta diversity was estimated with a nonparametric unseen species model using Euler transformation. TCRdb redid the processing of the public reads, applying fastp at Q25 and MiXCR, and retained in-frame beta chains. Each entry merges the rows of one CDR3 protein and shows their most common DNA and genes. The V and J calls were determined by TCRdb, not by the authors. The sample includes approximately 850,000 distinct CDR3 sequences, with about three fifths observed a single time. The ten largest clones represent approximately 21% of the sample.

The data were obtained in a study of blood T cells in healthy people across ages (dated by TCRdb to about 2015). Describing the broader study: In model experiments, template switching captured roughly one uniquely barcoded TCR beta cDNA molecule for every two T cells. The study analyzed two additional independent replicas of 1 million unique cDNA reads from the same blood draw for two donors, one aged 18 to 29 and one aged 80 or older. The donors were divided into four age groups: young (average around 17 years), middle-aged (roughly 40), aged (approximately 62) and long-lived (around 87). To avoid experimental bias, donors of different ages were distributed randomly across sequencing lanes. To track age-related changes in TCR beta repertoire diversity, the study relied on deep sequencing normalized with unique cDNA molecular identifiers. Overall results and qualifications from the work: Compared with the aged group, the long-lived group had more naive CD4+ T cells, fewer expanded clones and increased TCR diversity, a pattern suggesting age selection. Estimates of total diversity from one million sequenced T cells were regarded as lower bounds and underestimates. Because profiling used bulk unsorted PBMCs, naive and antigen-experienced compartments could not be compared conclusively. Observed TCR beta diversity per million T cells fell roughly linearly with age, and a significant reduction was already apparent by age around 44. Donor CMV infection status was unknown, potentially confounding age-related changes in expanded clonotypes. The percentage of naive T cells measured by flow cytometry correlated strongly with observed TCR beta diversity.

Donors were about 36 systemically healthy Caucasian individuals from Russia aged roughly 6 to 90 years. Each donor gave about 9.7 milliliters of peripheral blood, drawn into EDTA-treated Vacutainer tubes. PBMCs were isolated by Ficoll-Paque density-gradient centrifugation, with at least 6 million obtained per sample. Total RNA was extracted from PBMCs with Trizol reagent, with at least 5.5 micrograms obtained per sample. For every donor, flow cytometry on a PBMC aliquot measured the percentage of naive CD45RAhigh/CD27high T cells. V and J are truncated by 2 bases and 3 bases respectively, leaving an intervening sequence of 11 bases. CDR1 and CDR2 were assigned from the germline V gene as MNHEY and SVGEGT. Including the terminal cysteine and phenylalanine, the CDR3 comprises 15 residues. Just CDR3 DNA is preserved here, 45 bases in frame from base 1.

Rearrangement joined TRBV6-2 or TRBV6-3 to TRBJ2-1, with a weak D call of TRBD2 (6 bases match). Sequenced: blood. This TCR was recovered from a man younger than 45 in good health. The sequence in DNA is TGTGCCAGCAGTTACAGAGGGACTTTCTACAATGAGCAGTTCTTC. Its product reads: CASSYRGTFYNEQFF.